This T cell receptor beta chain originates from a study of blood T cell repertoires in COVID-19. Across the study: In each case, the material was cDNA or gDNA derived from T cells, B-cell-depleted T cells, or PBMCs.

With V trimmed by 9 bases and J by 2 bases, 6 bases remained unmatched. CDR1 and CDR2 (germline): KGHDR, SFDVKD. This CDR3 is 15 amino acids long. Profiled with immunoSEQ multiplex PCR; TCRdb holds only in-frame clones, not every one. Among 160,000 or so clones, roughly 87% were seen once, and the ten largest hold around 1.2%. All enrollees were roughly 18 to 95 years old and from around 25 US areas. The chain carries TRBV24-1 and TRBJ2-1; 10 bases line up with TRBD1. Input material: PBMCs or T cells enriched from blood (not recorded which). This clonotype originated in a human donor with acute COVID-19. The donor label of this sample is uncertain. The CDR3 DNA reads TGTGCCACCGGGTCCGGACAGGGGGCCTACAATGAGCAGTTCTTC. It is translated as CATGSGQGAYNEQFF.